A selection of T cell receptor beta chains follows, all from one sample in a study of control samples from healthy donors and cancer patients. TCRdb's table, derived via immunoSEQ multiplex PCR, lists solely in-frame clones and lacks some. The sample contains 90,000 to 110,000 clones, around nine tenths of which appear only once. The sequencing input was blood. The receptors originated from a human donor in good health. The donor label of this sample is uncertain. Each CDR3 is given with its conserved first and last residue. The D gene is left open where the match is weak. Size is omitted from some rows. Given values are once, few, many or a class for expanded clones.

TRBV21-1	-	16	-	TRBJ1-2	TGTGCCAGCAGCAGTCGACCGGGACAGGGAAACTATGGCTACACCTTC	CASSSRPGQGNYGYTF
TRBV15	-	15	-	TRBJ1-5	TGTGCCACCAGCAGAGATAGTCAGGAAAATCAGCCCCAGCATTTT	CATSRDSQENQPQHF
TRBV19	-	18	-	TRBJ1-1	TGTGCCAGTAGTATAGCGGCACGGGCAACCCTCATGAACACTGAAGCTTTCTTT	CASSIAARATLMNTEAFF
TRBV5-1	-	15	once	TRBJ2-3	TGCGCCAGCAGCTTGAGGGGGGTTCGCACAGATACGCAGTATTTT	CASSLRGVRTDTQYF
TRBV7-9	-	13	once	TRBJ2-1	TGTGCCAGCAGCCTGCAGATGGGGGCCGAGCAGTTCTTC	CASSLQMGAEQFF
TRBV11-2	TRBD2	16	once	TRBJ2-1	TGTGCCAGCAGCTTACACAACGGGGGGGCTTACAATGAGCAGTTCTTC	CASSLHNGGAYNEQFF
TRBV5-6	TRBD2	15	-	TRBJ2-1	TGTGCCAGCAGCCTGGGACTAGCGGAAACCAATGAGCAGTTCTTC	CASSLGLAETNEQFF
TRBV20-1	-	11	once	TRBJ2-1	TGCAGTGCTAGAATCCTCAATGAGCAGTTCTTC	CSARILNEQFF
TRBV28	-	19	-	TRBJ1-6	TGTGCCAGCAGTTTTCTCAGGCCAGAGTGGGTAGGATTGACTTCACCCCTCCACTTT	CASSFLRPEWVGLTSPLHF
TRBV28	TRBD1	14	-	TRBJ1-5	TGTGCCAGCAGCCTGGACAGGTGGGATCAGCCCCAGCATTTT	CASSLDRWDQPQHF
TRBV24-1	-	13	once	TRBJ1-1	TGTGCCACCAGACAGGGCGAGAACACTGAAGCTTTCTTT	CATRQGENTEAFF
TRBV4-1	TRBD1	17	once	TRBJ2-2	TGCGCCAGCAGCCAAGGGACAGGGAAGACTATTGCAGGGGAGCTGTTTTTT	CASSQGTGKTIAGELFF
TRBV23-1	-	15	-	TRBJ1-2	TGCGCCAGCAGTCAGGGGTGGGGTCCCAACTATGGCTACACCTTC	CASSQGWGPNYGYTF
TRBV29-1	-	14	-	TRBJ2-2	TGCAGCGTTGGGGCTCTTGCGAACACCGGGGAGCTGTTTTTT	CSVGALANTGELFF
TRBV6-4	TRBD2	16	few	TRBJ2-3	TGTGCCAGCAGTGAAGGGAGCGGGGGGGCCGGGGATACGCAGTATTTT	CASSEGSGGAGDTQYF
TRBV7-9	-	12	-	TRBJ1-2	TGTGCCAGCAGCTTGACACCAGATGGCTACACCTTC	CASSLTPDGYTF
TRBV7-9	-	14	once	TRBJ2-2	TGTGCCAGCAGCTCTTCTACCGGGGGCGGGGAGCTGTTTTTT	CASSSSTGGGELFF
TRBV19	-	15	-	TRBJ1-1	TGTGCCAGTAGTAATTCCAGACAGATGAACACTGAAGCTTTCTTT	CASSNSRQMNTEAFF
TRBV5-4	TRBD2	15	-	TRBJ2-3	TGTGCCAGCAGCTTGGGGCGGGGAGGGACCAATACGCAGTATTTT	CASSLGRGGTNTQYF
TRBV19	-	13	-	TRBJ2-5	TGTGCCAGTAGTGATGGTATGACGGAGACCCAGTACTTC	CASSDGMTETQYF
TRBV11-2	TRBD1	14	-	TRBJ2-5	TGTGCCAGCAGCCCAAACAGGGGTTCAGAGACCCAGTACTTC	CASSPNRGSETQYF
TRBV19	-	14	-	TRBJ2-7	TGTGCCAGTAGTATAGATCCCGGTGGCGACGAGCAGTACTTC	CASSIDPGGDEQYF
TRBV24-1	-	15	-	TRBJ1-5	TGTGCCACCAGTGCCCCCGGCCCTAGCAATCAGCCCCAGCATTTT	CATSAPGPSNQPQHF
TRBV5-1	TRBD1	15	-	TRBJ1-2	TGCGCCAGCAGCAGAGACAGGGGATCTAACTATGGCTACACCTTC	CASSRDRGSNYGYTF
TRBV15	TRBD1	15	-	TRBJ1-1	TGTGCCACCAGCGAAAGAAAGGACAGGGGTACTGAAGCTTTCTTT	CATSERKDRGTEAFF
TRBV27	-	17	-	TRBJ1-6	TGTGCCAGCAGTCACGGGGGGGCGAGCTCCTATAATTCACCCCTCCACTTT	CASSHGGASSYNSPLHF
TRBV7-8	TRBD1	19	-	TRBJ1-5	TGTGCCAGCAGCTTTAAATTCTACCGGGACAGGGATAGCAATCAGCCCCAGCATTTT	CASSFKFYRDRDSNQPQHF
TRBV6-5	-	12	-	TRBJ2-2	TGTGCCAGCTCCTTCGGGACCGGGGAGCTGTTTTTT	CASSFGTGELFF
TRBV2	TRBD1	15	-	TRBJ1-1	TGTGCCAGCATGGCGGACAGGGCGGTAATCACTGAAGCTTTCTTT	CASMADRAVITEAFF
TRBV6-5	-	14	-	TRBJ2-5	TGTGCCAGCAGCCGGAGTTTATACCAAGAGACCCAGTACTTC	CASSRSLYQETQYF
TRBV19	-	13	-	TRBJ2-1	TGTGCCAGTAGTAGTGGGTACAAGGATGAGCAGTTCTTC	CASSSGYKDEQFF
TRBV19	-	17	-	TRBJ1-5	TGTGCCAGTAGTATTGGTCATGTCGGGCCGCCGAATCAGCCCCAGCATTTT	CASSIGHVGPPNQPQHF
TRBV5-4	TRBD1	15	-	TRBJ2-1	TGTGCCAGCGGGGCTGGGTCCAGGGGGAATAATGAGCAGTTCTTC	CASGAGSRGNNEQFF